The next 14 T cell receptor beta chains were all read from a single sample in a study of CD8 T cells in Susac syndrome (dated by TCRdb to the late 2010s). The method behind the library was the immunoSEQ multiplex PCR assay. RNA was extracted using the RNeasy kit, and roughly 0.5 to 1 microgram was reverse transcribed with random hexamers. The public sequencing data were trimmed at Q25 with fastp and processed into clonotypes with MiXCR by TCRdb, which kept only in-frame beta chains. For every CDR3 protein sequence, its rows merge into one entry that carries the most common genes and DNA. Here the sample has hundreds of thousands of distinct CDR3 sequences; roughly 90% occur a single time. About 0.17% of the sample rests with the top ten. Sample: CD8+ T cells from PBMCs. Receptor source: a human donor with multiple sclerosis.

V gene TRBV20-1 combines with J gene TRBJ2-7, with 8 bases matching TRBD1. Germline V gene sequence: CDR1 DFQATT, CDR2 SNEGSKA (reference sequence). The CDR3 contains 20 residues. V shed 0 bases, J shed 5 bases, and the junction held 24 bases outside the gene matches. DNA for the CDR3: TGCAGTGCTAGAGATTTTGTGGGTCAGGGGGCGGCCGATCCTACTGACGAGCAGTACTTC. Translating it yields CSARDFVGQGAADPTDEQYF.

V is TRBV5-4 and J is TRBJ2-1, with 9 nucleotides matching TRBD2. CDR1 is SGHNT, CDR2 YYREEE, per germline (reference sequence). This CDR3 is 16 amino acids long. Trimming at V came to 0 bases and at J to 8 bases, leaving 9 bases not matched to a gene. The CDR3 bases are TGTGCCAGCAGCTTGGAGATAGCGGGAGTTGTAGATGAGCAGTTCTTC. Translated: CASSLEIAGVVDEQFF. Filled out from reference TRBV5-4 and TRBJ2-1, the complete variable domain reads ETGVTQSPTHLIKTRGQQVTLRCSSQSGHNTVSWYQQALGQGPQFIFQYYREEENGRGNFPPRFSGLQFPNYSSELNVNALELDDSALYLCASSLEIAGVVDEQFFGPGTRLTVL.

This chain joins TRBV6-6 and TRBJ2-3, with a possible D match to TRBD2 (6 bases). This CDR3 contains 14 residues. Trimming took off 8 bases at V and 2 bases at J, with 14 bases between the two ends. Germline CDR1 MNHNY, CDR2 SVGAGI (reference sequence). CDR3 nucleotides: TGTGCCAGCGCTCGGGGGTTTTCCACAGATACGCAGTATTTT. Translation gives CASARGFSTDTQYF.

The chain links TRBV3-1 to TRBJ2-1; D is possibly TRBD1 (5 bases). With 4 bases removed from V and 5 bases from J, the gap between germline ends came to 18 bases. The V gene's germline CDR1 is LGHDT and CDR2 YNNKEL (reference sequence). The CDR3 sequence is 16 residues long. The CDR3 is CASSPLGRTLNNEQFF. CDR3 DNA: TGTGCCAGCAGCCCCCTCGGGCGGACACTCAACAATGAGCAGTTCTTC.

The chain is built from TRBV7-9 and TRBJ2-1; TRBD2 aligns across 10 bases. V gave up 5 bases and J gave up 9 bases; unmatched junction bases: 7. The CDR3 has 14 residues. CDR1 and CDR2 from the germline V gene are SEHNR and FQNEAQ (reference sequence). The CDR3 coding sequence is TGTGCCAGCAGCGTCGTGCTAGCGGGAGTTGAGCAGTTCTTC. Translated: CASSVVLAGVEQFF. Together with reference TRBV7-9 and TRBJ2-1, the CDR3 gives the full variable domain: DTGVSQNPRHKITKRGQNVTFRCDPISEHNRLYWYRQTLGQGPEFLTYFQNEAQLEKSRLLSDRFSAERPKGSFSTLEIQRTEQGDSAMYLCASSVVLAGVEQFFGPGTRLTVL.

The chain recombines TRBV19 with TRBJ1-2; D not resolved. The V gene's germline CDR1 is LNHDA and CDR2 SQIVND (reference sequence). CDR3 length: 13 amino acids. Trimming took 3 bases from V and 3 from J, leaving 8 bases between them. CDR3 in amino acids: CASSIPEDYGYTF. In DNA, the CDR3 is TGTGCCAGTAGTATCCCAGAAGACTATGGCTACACCTTC.

The chain joins TRBV27 to TRBJ2-7; 7 nucleotides align to TRBD1. J gave up 6 bases and V 6 bases, and 11 bases lay outside the gene matches. The CDR3 is 14 residues long. CDR1 and CDR2 from the germline V gene are MNHEY and SMNVEV (reference sequence). This chain's CDR3 is CASSPGTAPVEQYF. For the CDR3, the DNA is TGTGCCAGCAGCCCCGGGACAGCACCAGTCGAGCAGTACTTC.

The chain carries TRBV20-1 and TRBJ2-5; D may be TRBD1 or TRBD2 (6 bases each). Looked up from germline, CDR1 is DFQATT and CDR2 is SNEGSKA (reference sequence). The CDR3 sequence is 12 residues long. Trimming removed 7 bases at V and 7 bases at J, with 16 bases between. CDR3 DNA: TGCAGTGTCACCGGGGGCCGGGGGACCCAGTACTTC. As protein: CSVTGGRGTQYF.

The rearrangement links TRBV24-1 to TRBJ2-1; TRBD1 is a possible D gene (6 bases). V lost 4 bases and J 9 bases, leaving 18 bases between the germline ends. In germline, CDR1 is KGHDR, CDR2 SFDVKD. The CDR3 contains 15 residues. CDR3 in DNA: TGTGCCACCAGTGACTTTAACCTCCCCAGGGGTGAGCAGTTCTTC. Residues: CATSDFNLPRGEQFF.

This clonotype appeared a single time. The V call is TRBV7-6, the J call TRBJ2-5; 10 bases are shared with TRBD2. The germline V gene encodes CDR1 SGHVS and CDR2 FNYEAQ. After removal of 2 bases from V and 5 bases from J, the junction contained 11 bases not matched to a gene. CDR3 length equals 17 residues. CDR3 amino acids: CASSLNPSGRADETQYF. The DNA of the CDR3 is TGTGCCAGCAGCTTAAACCCGAGCGGGAGGGCGGATGAGACCCAGTACTTC.

The gene calls are TRBV28 and TRBJ2-3; possible D gene TRBD2, 5 bases. Trimming shortened V by 2 bases and J by 1 base, and 13 bases separated the two germline ends. The CDR3 covers 16 residues. The germline V gene encodes CDR1 MDHEN and CDR2 SYDVKM. The CDR3 DNA follows: TGTGCCAGCAGTTTAGTTCCGGGAAGGGGCACAGATACGCAGTATTTT. This sequence encodes CASSLVPGRGTDTQYF.

The genes are TRBV28 and TRBJ2-7; 13 bases map to TRBD2. Losses at the gene ends were 6 bases for V and 3 bases for J; bases not matched to a gene: 11. Germline V lookup: CDR1 MDHEN, CDR2 SYDVKM. The CDR3 consists of 17 residues. CDR3 sequence (DNA): TGTGCCAGCAGGTTCGGACTAGCGGGAGAACCTCTCTACGAGCAGTACTTC. It is translated as CASRFGLAGEPLYEQYF.

CDR3 sequence (DNA): TGTGCCAGTAGCCCGCTCGGATGGAGCACAGATACGCAGTATTTT. Amino acids: CASSPLGWSTDTQYF. The genes are TRBV19 and TRBJ2-3, with no clear D. The CDR3 is 15 amino acids. CDR1 is LNHDA, CDR2 SQIVND, per germline (reference sequence). Deletions cut 6 bases from V and 0 bases from J, with 13 bases between.

The chain combines TRBV9 with TRBJ2-1; D may be TRBD1 (6 bases). The CDR3 spans 14 residues. CDR1 and CDR2 (germline): SGDLS, YYNGEE. Trimming shortened V by 3 bases and J by 4 bases, and 11 bases separated the two germline ends. CDR3 nucleotides: TGTGCCAGCAGCGAGACAGGAGATTACAATGAGCAGTTCTTC. Its translation: CASSETGDYNEQFF.